These 20 T cell receptor beta chains were sequenced from one sample in a study of cytomegalovirus exposure and HLA in healthy donors. With 60 Vbeta and 13 Jbeta primers, the PCR was carried out. Here immunoSEQ multiplex PCR was the method, and the copy in TCRdb shows in-frame clones only, minus some. The table lists more than 95,000 clones, more than 65% of them singletons. Sequencing input: PBMCs. These TCRs come from a woman between 55 and 75 years old in good health and CMV-seropositive.

The chain employs TRBV19 and TRBJ2-1; 12 bases fit TRBD2. This CDR3 region has 16 residues. In germline, CDR1 is LNHDA, CDR2 SQIVND (reference sequence). The V gene end was trimmed by 6 bases and the J gene end by 2 bases; junction bases not matched to a gene: 5. The chain's CDR3 is CASRPRTSGAYNEQFF. CDR3 in DNA: TGTGCCAGTAGACCACGGACTAGCGGGGCCTACAATGAGCAGTTCTTC.

The chain has TRBV7-8 and TRBJ1-2; 8 nucleotides agree with TRBD1. Germline trimming cut 4 bases from V and 4 bases from J; bases unmatched to any gene: 8. The CDR3 length is 15 residues. The germline V gene encodes CDR1 SGHVS and CDR2 FQNEAQ. The CDR3 coding sequence is TGTGCCAGCAGCTCTCCTCCAGGGGGCGTCTATGGCTACACCTTC. Protein sequence: CASSSPPGGVYGYTF.

The J gene is TRBJ1-1, the V gene TRBV30; 9 positions match TRBD1. Germline assignment: CDR1 GTSNPN and CDR2 SVGIG (reference sequence). This CDR3 comprises 13 residues. After removal of 6 bases from V and 1 base from J, the junction contained 3 bases not matched to a gene. The CDR3 region is CACPGQGNTEAFF. Here the CDR3 DNA reads TGTGCCTGCCCGGGACAGGGGAACACTGAAGCTTTCTTT.

The genes are TRBV5-4 and TRBJ2-2, with a tentative D call TRBD1 (6 bases). The V end was cut by 4 bases, the J end by 0 bases, with 10 bases between. CDR1 is SGHNT and CDR2 is YYREEE in the germline V gene (reference sequence). The CDR3 has 15 amino acids. The CDR3 region has the DNA TGTGCCAGCAGCACCCGGACAGCGAACACCGGGGAGCTGTTTTTT. Translating it yields CASSTRTANTGELFF.

This clone was counted a few times. This chain uses TRBV10-1 with TRBJ2-7; D gene unclear. CDR1 and CDR2 (germline): WNHNN, SYGVQD (reference sequence). Trimming took off 3 bases at V and 2 bases at J, with 8 bases between the two ends. The CDR3 has 13 amino acids. The CDR3 coding sequence is TGCGCCAGCAGTGACAGATTCCCCTACGAGCAGTACTTC. Translating gives CASSDRFPYEQYF.

The rearrangement joins TRBV19 to TRBJ2-5; 10 bases map to TRBD2. This CDR3 has 15 amino acids. Germline V gene lookup returns CDR1 LNHDA and CDR2 SQIVND (reference sequence). The trim removed 1 base at V and 4 bases at J, leaving 3 bases unmatched. In nucleotides, the CDR3 is TGTGCCAGTAGTATAGGCGCTAGCGGGGGAGAGACCCAGTACTTC. Its protein is CASSIGASGGETQYF.

J is TRBJ2-2 and V is TRBV5-1, with 11 bases matching TRBD2. Trimming at V came to 4 bases and at J to 7 bases, leaving 9 bases not matched to a gene. Germline V gene lookup returns CDR1 SGHRS and CDR2 YFSETQ. The CDR3 runs to 16 residues. The chain's CDR3 is CASSAGLAAGVGELFF. The CDR3 DNA reads as TGCGCCAGCAGCGCGGGACTAGCGGCCGGGGTCGGGGAGCTGTTTTTT.

This clone occurred a few times. Distinct nucleotide sequences in the sample also encode this CDR3. V and J are TRBV5-4 and TRBJ2-5, with TRBD2 matching 9 bases. This CDR3 is 14 amino acids long. The germline CDR1 and CDR2 sequences are SGHNT and YYREEE (reference sequence). The junction had 7 bases not matched to a gene; V was cut back by 5 bases and J by 5 bases. In DNA form, the CDR3 reads TGTGCCAGCAGGGGCGGGGGGGCAGAGGAGACCCAGTACTTC. Protein product: CASRGGGAEETQYF.

V and J are TRBV6-1 and TRBJ2-7; 8 nucleotides line up with TRBD1. CDR3 length: 15 residues. Unmatched junction bases numbered 10, after V lost 5 bases and J lost 4 bases. The germline V gene encodes CDR1 MNHNS and CDR2 SASEGT. This chain's CDR3 is CASSLTGALGYEQYF. The DNA of the CDR3 is TGTGCCAGCAGTTTGACAGGGGCCCTGGGATACGAGCAGTACTTC.

This chain uses TRBV5-1 with TRBJ2-3, with a weak D call TRBD1 (5 bases). The length of the CDR3 is 16 residues. V lost 0 bases and J lost 1, with 12 bases in between. CDR1 is SGHRS and CDR2 is YFSETQ in the germline V gene. CDR3 DNA sequence: TGCGCCAGCAGCTTGGTTGCAGGGATCGGCACAGATACGCAGTATTTT. Its protein is CASSLVAGIGTDTQYF.

This clone was recorded only once. This chain uses TRBV7-9 with TRBJ1-4; the D gene is possibly TRBD1 (5 bases). CDR3 size: 14 residues. From germline, CDR1 is SEHNR and CDR2 FQNEAQ (reference sequence). V shed 3 bases and J shed 5 bases, with 10 bases lying between them. Here the CDR3 DNA reads TGTGCCAGCAGCTTGGGGGGTACCAATGAAAAACTGTTTTTT. Translating gives CASSLGGTNEKLFF.

J is TRBJ1-6 and V is TRBV7-9; TRBD1 aligns across 9 bases. Germline CDR1 is SEHNR and CDR2 is FQNEAQ (reference sequence). This CDR3 has 15 amino acids. The V gene end was trimmed by 3 bases and the J gene end by 7 bases; junction bases not matched to a gene: 4. CDR3 DNA: TGTGCCAGCAGCTTGGTTGGGACAGGGAATTCACCCCTCCACTTT. Translating it yields CASSLVGTGNSPLHF.

The chain combines TRBV4-3 with TRBJ2-5; D may be TRBD2 (6 bases). The J call is in doubt because the DNA end fits TRBJ2-7 better. Germline values: CDR1 LGHNA, CDR2 YSLEER. There are 15 residues in the CDR3. The CDR3 coding sequence is TGCGCCAGCAGCCAAGTGGTCGGGAGCTCCTACGAGCAGTACTTC. Protein product: CASSQVVGSSYEQYF.

Comments on this clone: Other DNA sequences in this sample translate to the same CDR3. The J gene is TRBJ2-2, the V gene TRBV19; the D is unclear. Trimming removed 3 bases at V and 2 bases at J, with 7 bases between. CDR3 length: 14 amino acids. CDR1 LNHDA and CDR2 SQIVND come from the germline V gene (reference sequence). The CDR3 region is CASSIGLNTGELFF. CDR3 bases: TGTGCCAGTAGTATTGGGCTAAACACCGGGGAGCTGTTTTTT.

This clone was counted a few times. V gene TRBV29-1 combines with J gene TRBJ1-4; no reliable D call. The CDR3 is 10 amino acids. Trimming pared 7 bases from V and 6 bases from J, leaving 6 bases between. Germline assignment: CDR1 SQVTM and CDR2 ANQGSEA. In DNA form, the CDR3 reads TGCAGCGCGAGGGATGAAAAACTGTTTTTT. Residues: CSARDEKLFF. Combining the CDR3 with reference TRBV29-1 and TRBJ1-4 gives the whole variable domain SAVISQKPSRDICQRGTSLTIQCQVDSQVTMMFWYRQQPGQSLTLIATANQGSEATYESGFVIDKFPISRPNLTFSTLTVSNMSPEDSSIYLCSARDEKLFFGSGTQLSVL.

The chain uses TRBV15 and TRBJ2-7; TRBD1 aligns across 7 bases. V lost 0 bases, J lost 7 bases, and 9 bases stayed unmatched. The CDR3 totals 15 residues. In germline, CDR1 is LNHNV, CDR2 YYDKDF (reference sequence). The CDR3 DNA reads as TGTGCCACCAGCAGAGAATGGCAGGGGGTGGGAGAGCAGTACTTC. Residues: CATSREWQGVGEQYF.

The gene calls are TRBV6-5 and TRBJ1-6, with TRBD1 as a possible D gene (5 bases). Per germline, CDR1 MNHEY and CDR2 SVGAGI. This CDR3 is 14 amino acids long. The V gene lost 7 bases and the J gene lost 8 bases, with 15 bases spanning the gap. CDR3 sequence reads: CASTLQGKDSPLHF. The CDR3 DNA reads TGTGCCAGCACCCTTCAGGGTAAAGATTCACCCCTCCACTTT.

This clone showed up just a few times. V and J are TRBV4-1 and TRBJ1-4; 9 bases fit TRBD1. The CDR3 runs 15 residues. V dropped 3 bases and J dropped 8; count of bases not matched to a gene: 7. CDR1 MGHRA and CDR2 YSYEKL come from the germline V gene. For the CDR3, the DNA is TGCGCCAGCAGCCATGTAGGACAGGGGCGAGAAAAACTGTTTTTT. Translation gives CASSHVGQGREKLFF.

This clone has only one observation. CDR3 sequence reads: CASSLFIPGGGDTQYF. CDR3 bases: TGTGCCAGCAGCTTGTTTATCCCGGGGGGCGGTGATACGCAGTATTTT. V and J are TRBV5-8 and TRBJ2-3, with D possibly TRBD2 on 7 matching bases. The CDR3 runs 16 residues. With 1 base removed from V and 6 bases from J, the gap between germline ends came to 18 bases. CDR1 is SGHTS, CDR2 YDEGEE, per germline.

This rearrangement joins TRBV7-2 to TRBJ1-6; unclear D gene. CDR3 size: 15 residues. Trimming took off 6 bases at V and 7 bases at J, with 16 bases between the two ends. CDR1 and CDR2 from the germline V gene are SGHTA and FQGNSA. CDR3: CASRATAGSNSPLHF. CDR3 coding DNA: TGTGCCAGCAGGGCCACGGCGGGATCCAATTCACCCCTCCACTTT. The complete variable domain, with remaining parts taken from reference TRBV7-2 and TRBJ1-6, reads GAGVSQSPSNKVTEKGKDVELRCDPISGHTALYWYRQSLGQGLEFLIYFQGNSAPDKSGLPSDRFSAERTGGSVSTLTIQRTQQEDSAVYLCASRATAGSNSPLHFGNGTRLTVT.